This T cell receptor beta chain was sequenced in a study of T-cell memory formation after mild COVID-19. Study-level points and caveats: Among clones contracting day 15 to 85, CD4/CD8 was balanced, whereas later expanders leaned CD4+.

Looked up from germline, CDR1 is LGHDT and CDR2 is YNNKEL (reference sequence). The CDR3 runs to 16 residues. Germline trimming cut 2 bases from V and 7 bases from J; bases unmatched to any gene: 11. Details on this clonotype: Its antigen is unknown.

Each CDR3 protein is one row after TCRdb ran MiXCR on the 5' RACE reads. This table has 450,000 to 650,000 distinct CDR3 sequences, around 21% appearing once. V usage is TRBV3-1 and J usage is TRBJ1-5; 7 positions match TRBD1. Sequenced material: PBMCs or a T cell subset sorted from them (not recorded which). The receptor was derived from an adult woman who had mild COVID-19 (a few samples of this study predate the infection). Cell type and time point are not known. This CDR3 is CASSQSGQGGRQPQHF. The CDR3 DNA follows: TGTGCCAGCAGCCAATCGGGCCAGGGGGGAAGGCAGCCCCAGCATTTT.